Listed below are T cell receptor beta chains from one sample, sequenced in a study of human T cells and chemical hapten exposure. One entry per CDR3 protein, called by TCRdb with MiXCR from the RACE reads. The sample contains about 380,000 distinct CDR3 sequences, nearly 6.5% of which appear only once. The sequencing here drew on whole blood, taken in connection with sensitization to the hapten diphenylcyclopropenone (DPC). These receptors came from a woman aged 18-29 years with alopecia areata. Some clones in this sample may be carry-over from other donors' samples. The CDR3 runs from the conserved cysteine through the conserved F or W. The D gene is left open where the match is weak. Size is stated for part of the rows, as once, few or many counts, or as a class when the clone is expanded.

v_gene	abundance	d_gene	j_gene	CDR3nt	CDR3aa
TRBV7-8	few	.	TRBJ1-6	TGTGCCAGCAGCCGAGTCCGGGCCTCAGGGAAGAAGAATTCACCCCTCCACTTT	CASSRVRASGKKNSPLHF
TRBV18	.	.	TRBJ1-4	TGTGCCAGCTCAAACGGACTAGCAACTAATGAAAAACTGTTTTTT	CASSNGLATNEKLFF
TRBV2	.	.	TRBJ1-1	TGTGCCATCCTACTGGGGGGGCGGAGGACTGAAGCTTTCTTT	CAILLGGRRTEAFF
TRBV4-3	few	.	TRBJ2-5	TGCGCCAGCAGCCAAGATTTAGAAGAGACCCAGTACTTC	CASSQDLEETQYF
TRBV7-2	many	TRBD2	TRBJ2-3	TGTGCCAGCAGCCACACTAGCGGGGGGCGAGATACGCAGTATTTT	CASSHTSGGRDTQYF
TRBV20-1	many	.	TRBJ2-1	TGCAGTGCGCCAGGGGAGGGGTACAATGAGCAGTTCTTC	CSAPGEGYNEQFF
TRBV6-6	.	.	TRBJ1-3	TGTGCCACATCGACAGGAACTGGAAACACCATATATTTT	CATSTGTGNTIYF
TRBV20-1	many	.	TRBJ1-6	TGCAGTGCTAGTGTAGGGGCGGAGAATTCACCCCTCCACTTT	CSASVGAENSPLHF
TRBV5-4	few	.	TRBJ1-1	TGTGCCAGCAGCATGAACAGGAACACTGAAGCTTTCTTT	CASSMNRNTEAFF
TRBV7-2	.	TRBD1	TRBJ2-2	TGTGCCAGCAGCTTAGTCGGACAGGGGGCGATTACCGGGGAGCTGTTTTTT	CASSLVGQGAITGELFF
TRBV7-3	many	TRBD1	TRBJ1-2	TGTGCCAGCAGCCCGACAGGGTTCTATGGCTACACCTTC	CASSPTGFYGYTF
TRBV5-6	few	.	TRBJ2-3	TGTGCCAGCAGCTCTGTCAGGAATACGCAGTATTTT	CASSSVRNTQYF
TRBV6-2/TRBV6-3	few	.	TRBJ1-5	TGTGCCAGCAGTTACTCGATTGGCCTTGGGGGGCTCGATCAGCCCCAGCATTTT	CASSYSIGLGGLDQPQHF
TRBV12-3/TRBV12-4	.	.	TRBJ2-2	TGTGCCAGCGGCAGCCGGCGGTCGGGCACCGGGGAGCTGTTTTTT	CASGSRRSGTGELFF
TRBV6-6	.	.	TRBJ2-7	TGTGCCAGCAGACTTCTTCGGGACCAGTACGAGCAGTACTTC	CASRLLRDQYEQYF
TRBV12-3/TRBV12-4	few	.	TRBJ2-2	TGTGCCAGCAGTTTAGTAGACAGTCGCCGGGGTAGGACCGGGGAGCTGTTTTTT	CASSLVDSRRGRTGELFF
TRBV9	many	TRBD1	TRBJ1-1	TGTGCCAGCAGCGCGGGACAGGTGAGGACTGAAGCTTTCTTT	CASSAGQVRTEAFF
TRBV14	few	TRBD1	TRBJ1-1	TGTGCCAGCAGCCAAGTCCCGACAGGGGTGTCCACTGAAGCTTTCTTT	CASSQVPTGVSTEAFF
TRBV4-2	.	TRBD1	TRBJ1-2	TGTGCCAGCAGCCAAGACGCGGGACAGGGAAATGGCTACACCTTC	CASSQDAGQGNGYTF
TRBV4-3	many	TRBD2	TRBJ2-3	TGCGCCAGCAGCCAAGATCTGGCGGGGGGACTATCGGATACGCAGTATTTT	CASSQDLAGGLSDTQYF
TRBV6-2/TRBV6-3	many	.	TRBJ1-1	TGTGCCAGCAGCCGCAGGGGTACAAGAGCTTTCTTT	CASSRRGTRAFF
TRBV12-3/TRBV12-4	many	TRBD2	TRBJ2-3	TGTGCCAGCAGGCGGGGGAGCACAGATACGCAGTATTTT	CASRRGSTDTQYF
TRBV2	few	TRBD1	TRBJ2-3	TGTGCCAGCGGGGGGACAGGGGCGCAGTATTTT	CASGGTGAQYF
TRBV12-3/TRBV12-4	.	.	TRBJ1-5	TGTGCCAGCAGTTCCCACTCCGGACTTAGCAATCAGCCCCAGCATTTT	CASSSHSGLSNQPQHF
TRBV12-3/TRBV12-4	many	.	TRBJ2-3	TGTGCCAGCAGGTCTCGGACAGACACAGATACGCAGTATTTT	CASRSRTDTDTQYF
TRBV12-3/TRBV12-4	few	TRBD2	TRBJ2-3	TGTGCCAGCAGAAGAGCGGGGGCTCGCACAGATACGCAGTATTTT	CASRRAGARTDTQYF
TRBV7-9	many	.	TRBJ1-6	TGTGCCAGCAGCTCGAGTACCCAGACCAATTCACCCCTCCACTTT	CASSSSTQTNSPLHF
TRBV25-1	many	TRBD1	TRBJ1-1	TGTGCCAGCAGTGAACGGACAGGGACTGAAGCTTTCTTT	CASSERTGTEAFF
TRBV29-1	.	.	TRBJ1-2	TGCAGCGTTAACCGCCGTGGAAGTGGCTACACCTTC	CSVNRRGSGYTF
TRBV7-2	few	.	TRBJ1-2	TGTGCCAGCAGCTGGCGGGGGGCTAACTATGGCTACACCTTC	CASSWRGANYGYTF
TRBV7-8	.	.	TRBJ2-1	TGTGCCAGCAGCTTAGTGGGGCGTGGGGGATACAATGAGCAGTTCTTC	CASSLVGRGGYNEQFF
TRBV7-2	once	.	TRBJ1-1	TGTGCCAGCAGCTTAGTTCGGGGGCCTGGTACTGAAGCTTTCTTT	CASSLVRGPGTEAFF
TRBV7-2	few	TRBD2	TRBJ2-3	TGTGCCAGCAGCCCCCGGACTAGCGGGGGCCTCAGCACAGATACGCAGTATTTT	CASSPRTSGGLSTDTQYF
TRBV7-9	many	.	TRBJ1-4	TGTGCCAGTGGCGGGGGCGGAACTAATGAAAAACTGTTTTTT	CASGGGGTNEKLFF
TRBV7-6	few	.	TRBJ1-6	TGTGCCAGCAGCTTAGAACAAGGTTTGGTAGGGAAAAATTCACCCCTCCACTTT	CASSLEQGLVGKNSPLHF
TRBV29-1	many	TRBD1	TRBJ1-2	TGCAGCGTTGAAGATCGACAGGGAAGAGGCTACACCTTC	CSVEDRQGRGYTF
TRBV28	.	.	TRBJ2-7	TGTGCCAGCAGTTGGGTCTTAGGGACCTCCTACGAGCAGTACTTC	CASSWVLGTSYEQYF
TRBV7-9	many	.	TRBJ1-2	TGTGCCAGCAGCCCTGCCGTGAACTATGGCTACACCTTC	CASSPAVNYGYTF